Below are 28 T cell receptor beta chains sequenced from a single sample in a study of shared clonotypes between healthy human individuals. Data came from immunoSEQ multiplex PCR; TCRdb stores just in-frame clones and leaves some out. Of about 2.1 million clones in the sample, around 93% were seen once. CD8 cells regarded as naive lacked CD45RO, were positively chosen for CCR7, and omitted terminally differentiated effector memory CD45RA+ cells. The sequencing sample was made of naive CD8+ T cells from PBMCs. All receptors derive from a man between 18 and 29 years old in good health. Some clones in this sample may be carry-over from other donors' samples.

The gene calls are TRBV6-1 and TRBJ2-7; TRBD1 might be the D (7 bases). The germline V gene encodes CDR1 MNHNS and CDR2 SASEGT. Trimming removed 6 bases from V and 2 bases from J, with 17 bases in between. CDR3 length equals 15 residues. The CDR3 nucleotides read TGTGCCAGCAGAGCGGACAGGAGGGCTACCTACGAGCAGTACTTC. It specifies CASRADRRATYEQYF.

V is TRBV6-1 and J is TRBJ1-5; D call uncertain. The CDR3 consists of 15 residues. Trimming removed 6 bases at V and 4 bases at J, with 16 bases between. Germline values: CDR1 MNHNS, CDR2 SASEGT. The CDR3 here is CASRIRAGSNQPQHF. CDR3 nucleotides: TGTGCCAGCAGGATCCGCGCTGGGTCGAATCAGCCCCAGCATTTT.

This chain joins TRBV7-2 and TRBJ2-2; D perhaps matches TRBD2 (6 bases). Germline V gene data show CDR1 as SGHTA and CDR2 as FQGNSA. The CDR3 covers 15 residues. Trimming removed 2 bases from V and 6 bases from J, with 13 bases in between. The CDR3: CASSLPGWRAGELFF. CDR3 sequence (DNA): TGTGCCAGCAGCTTACCAGGGTGGAGGGCCGGGGAGCTGTTTTTT. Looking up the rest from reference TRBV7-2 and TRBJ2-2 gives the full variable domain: GAGVSQSPSNKVTEKGKDVELRCDPISGHTALYWYRQSLGQGLEFLIYFQGNSAPDKSGLPSDRFSAERTGGSVSTLTIQRTQQEDSAVYLCASSLPGWRAGELFFGEGSRLTVL.

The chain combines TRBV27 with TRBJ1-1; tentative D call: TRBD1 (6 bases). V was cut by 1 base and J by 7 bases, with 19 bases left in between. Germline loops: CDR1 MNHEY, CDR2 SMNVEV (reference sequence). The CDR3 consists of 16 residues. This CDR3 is CASSLFNPQGPDEAFF. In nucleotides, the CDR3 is TGTGCCAGCAGTTTATTTAACCCACAGGGCCCCGATGAAGCTTTCTTT.

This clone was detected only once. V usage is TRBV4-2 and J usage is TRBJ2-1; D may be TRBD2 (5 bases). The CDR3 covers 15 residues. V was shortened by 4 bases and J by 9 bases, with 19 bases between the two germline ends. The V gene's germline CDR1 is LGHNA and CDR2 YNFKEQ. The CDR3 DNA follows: TGTGCCAGCAGCCTGACGGTGGGTGGGAGCGTTGAGCAGTTCTTC. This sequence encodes CASSLTVGGSVEQFF.

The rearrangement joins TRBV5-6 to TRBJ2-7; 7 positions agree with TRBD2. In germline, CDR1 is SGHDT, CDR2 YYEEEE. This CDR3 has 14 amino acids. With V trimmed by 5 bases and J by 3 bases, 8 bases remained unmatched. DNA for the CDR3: TGTGCCAGCAGTTCTAGCGGAGCCAACTACGAGCAGTACTTC. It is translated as CASSSSGANYEQYF.

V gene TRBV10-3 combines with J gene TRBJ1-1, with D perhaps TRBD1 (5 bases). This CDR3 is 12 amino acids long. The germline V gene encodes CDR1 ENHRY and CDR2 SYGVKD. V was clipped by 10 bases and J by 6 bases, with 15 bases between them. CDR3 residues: CASQRGSAEAFF. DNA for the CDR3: TGTGCCAGCCAGCGGGGCTCGGCTGAAGCTTTCTTT.

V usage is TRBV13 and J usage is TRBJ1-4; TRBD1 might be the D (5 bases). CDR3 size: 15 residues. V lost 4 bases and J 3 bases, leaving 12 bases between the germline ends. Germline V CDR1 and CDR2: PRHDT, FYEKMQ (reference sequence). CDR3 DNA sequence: TGTGCCAGCAGCTCGGGTGGGGCGGCTAATGAAAAACTGTTTTTT. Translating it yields CASSSGGAANEKLFF.

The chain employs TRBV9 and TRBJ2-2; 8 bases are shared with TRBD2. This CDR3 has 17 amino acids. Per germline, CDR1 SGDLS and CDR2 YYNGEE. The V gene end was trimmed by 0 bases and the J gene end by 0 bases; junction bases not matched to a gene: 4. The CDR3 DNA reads TGTGCCAGCAGCGTAGATTCGCGGGGGGCGAACACCGGGGAGCTGTTTTTT. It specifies CASSVDSRGANTGELFF.

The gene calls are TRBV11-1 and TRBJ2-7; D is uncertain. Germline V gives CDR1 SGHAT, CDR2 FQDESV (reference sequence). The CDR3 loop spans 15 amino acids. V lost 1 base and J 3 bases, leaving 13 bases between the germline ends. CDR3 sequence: CASSLGWSPVYEQYF. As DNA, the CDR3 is TGTGCCAGCAGCTTAGGTTGGTCCCCGGTCTACGAGCAGTACTTC.

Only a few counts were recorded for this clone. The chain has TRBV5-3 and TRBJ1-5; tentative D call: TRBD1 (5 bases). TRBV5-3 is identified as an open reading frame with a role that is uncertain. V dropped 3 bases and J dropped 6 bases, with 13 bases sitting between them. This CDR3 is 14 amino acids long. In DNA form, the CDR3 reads TGTGCCAGAAGCTGGTCAGGGAAGAGTCAGCCCCAGCATTTT. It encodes CARSWSGKSQPQHF.

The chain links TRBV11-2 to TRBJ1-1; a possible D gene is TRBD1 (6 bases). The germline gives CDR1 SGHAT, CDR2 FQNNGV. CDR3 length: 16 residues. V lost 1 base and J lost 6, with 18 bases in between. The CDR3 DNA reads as TGTGCCAGCAGCTTAGGGGTTGGGTCGGGACATTCTGAAGCTTTCTTT. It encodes CASSLGVGSGHSEAFF.

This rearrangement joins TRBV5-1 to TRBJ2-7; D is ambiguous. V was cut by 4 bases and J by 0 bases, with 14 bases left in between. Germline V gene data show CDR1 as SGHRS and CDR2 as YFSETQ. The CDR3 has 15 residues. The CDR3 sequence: CASSETWESSYEQYF. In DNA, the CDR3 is TGCGCCAGCAGCGAAACATGGGAAAGCTCCTACGAGCAGTACTTC. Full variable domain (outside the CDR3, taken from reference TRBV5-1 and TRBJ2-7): KAGVTQTPRYLIKTRGQQVTLSCSPISGHRSVSWYQQTPGQGLQFLFEYFSETQRNKGNFPGRFSGRQFSNSRSEMNVSTLELGDSALYLCASSETWESSYEQYFGPGTRLTVT.

Here the CDR3 reads CASSLPDGETQYF. In DNA form, the CDR3 reads TGTGCCAGCAGCCTGCCTGACGGAGAGACCCAGTACTTC. J is TRBJ2-5 and V is TRBV5-8; D gene ambiguous. V dropped 4 bases and J dropped 4 bases, with 11 bases sitting between them. Germline CDR1 is SGHTS and CDR2 is YDEGEE. The CDR3 runs 13 residues.

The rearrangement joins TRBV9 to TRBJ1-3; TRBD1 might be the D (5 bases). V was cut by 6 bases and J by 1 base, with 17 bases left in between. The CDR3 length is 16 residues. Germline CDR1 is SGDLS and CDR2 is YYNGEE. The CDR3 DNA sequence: TGTGCCAGCACCCTCTCTGGGGCAGAGTCTGGAAACACCATATATTTT. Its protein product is CASTLSGAESGNTIYF.

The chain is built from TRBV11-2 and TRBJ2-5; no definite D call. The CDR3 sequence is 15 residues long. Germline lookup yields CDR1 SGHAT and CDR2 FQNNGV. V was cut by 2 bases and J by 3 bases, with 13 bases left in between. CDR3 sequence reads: CASSLFPPRKETQYF. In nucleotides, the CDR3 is TGTGCCAGCAGCTTATTCCCCCCACGGAAAGAGACCCAGTACTTC.

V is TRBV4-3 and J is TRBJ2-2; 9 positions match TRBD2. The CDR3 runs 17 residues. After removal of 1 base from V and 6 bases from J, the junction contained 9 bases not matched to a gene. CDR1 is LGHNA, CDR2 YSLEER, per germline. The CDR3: CASSQGHGREGSGELFF. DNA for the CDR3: TGCGCCAGCAGCCAAGGACACGGGCGGGAGGGGTCCGGGGAGCTGTTTTTT.

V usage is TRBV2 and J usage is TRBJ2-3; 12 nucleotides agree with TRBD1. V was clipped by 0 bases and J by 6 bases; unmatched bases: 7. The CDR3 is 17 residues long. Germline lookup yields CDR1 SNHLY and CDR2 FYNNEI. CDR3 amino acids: CASSEAGQGAWVDTQYF. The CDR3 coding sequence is TGTGCCAGCAGTGAAGCGGGACAGGGGGCGTGGGTGGATACGCAGTATTTT.

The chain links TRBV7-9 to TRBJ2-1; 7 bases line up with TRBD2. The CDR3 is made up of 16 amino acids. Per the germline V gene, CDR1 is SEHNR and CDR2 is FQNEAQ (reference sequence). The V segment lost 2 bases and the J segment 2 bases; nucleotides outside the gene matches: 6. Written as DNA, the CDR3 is TGTGCCAGCAGCTTATTAGTAAGCGGGGCCTACAATGAGCAGTTCTTC. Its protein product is CASSLLVSGAYNEQFF.

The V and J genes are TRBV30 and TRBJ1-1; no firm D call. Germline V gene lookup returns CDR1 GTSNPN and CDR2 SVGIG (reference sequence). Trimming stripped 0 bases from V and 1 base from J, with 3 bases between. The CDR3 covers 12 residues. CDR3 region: CAWSVKNTEAFF. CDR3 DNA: TGTGCCTGGAGTGTTAAGAACACTGAAGCTTTCTTT.

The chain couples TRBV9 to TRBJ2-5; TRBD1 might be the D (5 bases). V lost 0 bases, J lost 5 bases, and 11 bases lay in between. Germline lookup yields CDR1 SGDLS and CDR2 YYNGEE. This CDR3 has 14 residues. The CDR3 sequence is CASSVGREIETQYF. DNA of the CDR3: TGTGCCAGCAGCGTAGGCAGGGAAATTGAGACCCAGTACTTC.

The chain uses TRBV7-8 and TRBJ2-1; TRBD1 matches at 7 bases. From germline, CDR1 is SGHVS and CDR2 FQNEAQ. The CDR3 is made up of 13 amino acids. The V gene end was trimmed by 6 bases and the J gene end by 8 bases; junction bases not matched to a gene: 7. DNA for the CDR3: TGTGCCAGCAGTTCCACGCAGGGGGATGAGCAGTTCTTC. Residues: CASSSTQGDEQFF.

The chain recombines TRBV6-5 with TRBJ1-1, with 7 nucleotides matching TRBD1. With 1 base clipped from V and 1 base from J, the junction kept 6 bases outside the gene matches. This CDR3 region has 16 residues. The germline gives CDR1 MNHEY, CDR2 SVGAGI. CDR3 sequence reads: CASSYFSGTANTEAFF. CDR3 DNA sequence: TGTGCCAGCAGTTACTTTTCCGGGACAGCGAACACTGAAGCTTTCTTT.

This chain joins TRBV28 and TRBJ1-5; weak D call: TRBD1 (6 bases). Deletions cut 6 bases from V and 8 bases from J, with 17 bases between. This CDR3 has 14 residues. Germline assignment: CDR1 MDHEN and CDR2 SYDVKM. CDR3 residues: CASSLRGGGKPQHF. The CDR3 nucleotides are TGTGCCAGCAGCCTTAGGGGGGGCGGCAAGCCCCAGCATTTT.

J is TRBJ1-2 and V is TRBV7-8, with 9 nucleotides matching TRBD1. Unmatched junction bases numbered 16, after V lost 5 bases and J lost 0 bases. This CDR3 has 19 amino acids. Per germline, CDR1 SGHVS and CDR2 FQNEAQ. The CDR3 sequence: CASSPTVGQGSSANYGYTF. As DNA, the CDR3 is TGTGCCAGCAGCCCTACGGTGGGACAGGGATCCTCAGCTAACTATGGCTACACCTTC.

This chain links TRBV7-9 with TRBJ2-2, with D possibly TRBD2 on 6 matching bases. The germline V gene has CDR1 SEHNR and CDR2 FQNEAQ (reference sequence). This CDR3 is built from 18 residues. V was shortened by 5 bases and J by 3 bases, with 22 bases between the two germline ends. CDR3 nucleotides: TGTGCCAGCAGCGGGCCCCTAAGGGGAGGATTTGACACCGGGGAGCTGTTTTTT. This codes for CASSGPLRGGFDTGELFF.

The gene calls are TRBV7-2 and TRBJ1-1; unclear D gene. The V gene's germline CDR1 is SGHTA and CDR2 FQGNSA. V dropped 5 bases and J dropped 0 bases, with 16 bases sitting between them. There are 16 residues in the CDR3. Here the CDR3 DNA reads TGTGCCAGCAGCCCACCCGGCCTAAACATGAACACTGAAGCTTTCTTT. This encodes CASSPPGLNMNTEAFF.

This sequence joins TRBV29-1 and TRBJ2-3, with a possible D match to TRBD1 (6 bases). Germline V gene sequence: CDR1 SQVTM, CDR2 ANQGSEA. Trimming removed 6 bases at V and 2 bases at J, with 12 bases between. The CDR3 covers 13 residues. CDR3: CSVLTGVTDTQYF. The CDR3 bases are TGCAGCGTCCTGACAGGCGTCACAGATACGCAGTATTTT.